This T cell receptor beta chain comes out of a study of blood T cell repertoires in COVID-19. Background on the study: Collection of acute and convalescent COVID-19 samples took place in the United States, Italy and Spain. Sample material is recorded as cDNA or gDNA derived from T cells, B-cell-depleted T cells, or PBMCs.

Sequencing used immunoSEQ multiplex PCR; TCRdb keeps in-frame clones, though not all of them. Found here are about 160,000 clones, roughly 85% of them singletons; the top ten hold 2.5% to 4%. Germline loops: CDR1 SGDLS, CDR2 YYNGEE. Trimming cost V 4 bases and J 0 bases; bases outside gene matches: 13. The CDR3 runs to 18 residues. The rearrangement links TRBV9 to TRBJ2-4; 7 nucleotides align to TRBD1. The sequence was collected from a human donor with acute or convalescent COVID-19. The donor label of this sample is uncertain. Sequenced sample: peripheral blood. The CDR3 loop reads CASSSDREWSLAKNIQYF. For the CDR3, the DNA is TGTGCCAGCAGCTCAGACAGGGAATGGTCCCTAGCCAAAAACATTCAGTACTTC.